The 32 T cell receptor beta chains below were found in one sample sequenced in a study of siplizumab effects on memory and regulatory T cells. Repertoires were generated with immunoSEQ multiplex PCR, while TCRdb's copy carries only in-frame clones and drops some. The data contain about 110,000 clones, roughly 89% of them singletons. Sequenced: CD4+ T cells sorted from blood. The receptors shown here come from a human donor in good health.

This clone was detected a few times. V gene TRBV21-1 combines with J gene TRBJ1-2; the table's D call TRBD1 went unverified against the DNA. TRBV21-1 is termed a pseudogene. This CDR3 contains 11 residues. For the CDR3, the DNA is TGTGCCAGCAGCACTACAGACGGCTACACCTTC. Amino acids: CASSTTDGYTF.

The gene calls are TRBV6-5 and TRBJ1-1, with 8 nucleotides matching TRBD1. There are 12 residues in the CDR3. Germline V gene lookup returns CDR1 MNHEY and CDR2 SVGAGI. The trim removed 6 bases at V and 7 bases at J, leaving 4 bases unmatched. The CDR3 loop reads CASSRQGYEAFF. The DNA of the CDR3 is TGTGCCAGCAGCCGACAGGGGTATGAAGCTTTCTTT.

V is TRBV7-6 and J is TRBJ1-1; tentative D call: TRBD1 (6 bases). There are 13 residues in the CDR3. Germline CDR1 and CDR2: SGHVS and FNYEAQ. V lost 4 bases to trimming and J lost 7 bases, with 13 bases between them. This CDR3 reads CASSSRLGGEAFF. The CDR3 bases are TGTGCCAGCAGCTCCCGTTTAGGGGGTGAAGCTTTCTTT.

The chain links TRBV19 to TRBJ2-7; a weak D match, TRBD1 (5 bases). The CDR3 runs 14 residues. From germline, CDR1 is LNHDA and CDR2 SQIVND (reference sequence). Trimming took 1 base from V and 7 from J, leaving 14 bases between them. Here the CDR3 DNA reads TGTGCCAGTAGTATAGTAATCGACACAGGAGAGCAGTACTTC. Its translation is CASSIVIDTGEQYF. Using reference TRBV19 and TRBJ2-7 for the parts outside the CDR3, the full variable domain is DGGITQSPKYLFRKEGQNVTLSCEQNLNHDAMYWYRQDPGQGLRLIYYSQIVNDFQKGDIAEGYSVSREKKESFPLTVTSAQKNPTAFYLCASSIVIDTGEQYFGPGTRLTVT.

The V and J genes are TRBV10-1 and TRBJ2-3; TRBD1 aligns across 12 bases. This CDR3 is built from 15 residues. CDR1 is WNHNN and CDR2 is SYGVQD in the germline V gene (reference sequence). With V trimmed by 6 bases and J by 4 bases, 5 bases remained unmatched. The CDR3 region is CASSQGQGAADTQYF. For the CDR3, the DNA is TGCGCCAGCAGCCAGGGACAGGGGGCCGCAGATACGCAGTATTTT.

This clone showed up just a few times. In nucleotides, the CDR3 is TGTGCCAGCAGCGTCTCAGGGGGCTCGGGCTATGGCTACACCTTC. As protein: CASSVSGGSGYGYTF. The chain combines TRBV7-3 with TRBJ1-2; 8 bases are shared with TRBD1. Looked up from germline, CDR1 is SGHTA and CDR2 is FQGTGA. This CDR3 has 15 residues. After removal of 5 bases from V and 4 bases from J, the junction contained 9 bases not matched to a gene.

The V and J genes are TRBV7-9 and TRBJ1-1; 9 nucleotides line up with TRBD1. V lost 2 bases to trimming and J lost 4 bases; unmatched junction nucleotides: 2. CDR3 length: 14 residues. Germline V CDR1 and CDR2: SEHNR, FQNEAQ (reference sequence). CDR3 sequence reads: CASSLSQGATEAFF. For the CDR3, the DNA is TGTGCCAGCAGCTTATCACAGGGGGCCACTGAAGCTTTCTTT. Full variable domain (missing parts from reference TRBV7-9 and TRBJ1-1): DTGVSQNPRHKITKRGQNVTFRCDPISEHNRLYWYRQTLGQGPEFLTYFQNEAQLEKSRLLSDRFSAERPKGSFSTLEIQRTEQGDSAMYLCASSLSQGATEAFFGQGTRLTVV.

The chain has TRBV5-1 and TRBJ2-7, with 14 bases identical to TRBD2. V was pared by 3 bases and J by 0 bases, with 5 bases of the junction left unmatched. This CDR3 is 17 amino acids long. Germline V gene data show CDR1 as SGHRS and CDR2 as YFSETQ. The CDR3 coding sequence is TGCGCCAGCAGCTCCGGGACTAGCGGGAGCGTCTCCTACGAGCAGTACTTC. Amino acids: CASSSGTSGSVSYEQYF.

The CDR3 DNA reads as TGTGCCAGCAGTTACTCATCGACTAGCGGGGGACCCGAGACCCAGTACTTC. Translation gives CASSYSSTSGGPETQYF. This sequence joins TRBV6-7 and TRBJ2-5; TRBD2 matches at 12 bases. TRBV6-7 is sorted into the ORF group, with uncertain function. The ends lost 0 bases at V and 5 bases at J; junction bases unmatched: 7. The CDR3 is made up of 17 amino acids.

The chain combines TRBV19 with TRBJ2-3; the D gene is possibly TRBD2 (7 bases). The germline V and J ends were trimmed by 7 bases and 7 bases, with 18 bases remaining between them. This CDR3 is built from 14 residues. The germline gives CDR1 LNHDA, CDR2 SQIVND (reference sequence). The CDR3 loop is CASTLGGPPYTQYF. The CDR3 nucleotides read TGTGCCAGTACCCTGGGGGGGCCGCCCTATACGCAGTATTTT.

The chain links TRBV6-1 to TRBJ1-5; possibly TRBD1 for D (5 bases). The CDR3 is 14 residues long. CDR1 and CDR2 from the germline V gene are MNHNS and SASEGT. Trimming stripped 7 bases from V and 4 bases from J, with 14 bases between. CDR3 sequence (DNA): TGTGCCAGCATGATCGGGGCAGTTAATCAGCCCCAGCATTTT. Protein product: CASMIGAVNQPQHF.

The chain is built from TRBV11-2 and TRBJ1-1; no reliable D call. Germline V CDR1 and CDR2: SGHAT, FQNNGV. The CDR3 length is 11 residues. Trimming took 3 bases from V and 3 from J, leaving 2 bases between them. CDR3 nucleotide sequence: TGTGCCAGCAGCTTTTACACTGAAGCTTTCTTT. It yields the protein CASSFYTEAFF.

The chain employs TRBV2 and TRBJ1-1; D gene ambiguous. Germline V gene data show CDR1 as SNHLY and CDR2 as FYNNEI. The V end lost 2 bases, the J end lost 4 bases, and 5 bases lay between the germline ends. CDR3 length: 12 amino acids. The chain's CDR3 is CASSESGTEAFF. CDR3 coding DNA: TGTGCCAGCAGTGAATCCGGCACTGAAGCTTTCTTT.

The genes are TRBV5-4 and TRBJ2-1, with TRBD2 matching 10 bases. The V gene's germline CDR1 is SGHNT and CDR2 YYREEE (reference sequence). This CDR3 is built from 14 residues. With V trimmed by 5 bases and J by 7 bases, 6 bases remained unmatched. The CDR3 reads CASRQRGGQNEQFF. CDR3 DNA: TGTGCCAGCAGGCAGCGGGGGGGACAGAATGAGCAGTTCTTC.

The chain carries TRBV6-1 and TRBJ2-3; D not resolved. Trimming took 6 bases from V and 2 from J, leaving 3 bases between them. The length of the CDR3 is 11 residues. The V gene's germline CDR1 is MNHNS and CDR2 SASEGT. CDR3 DNA: TGTGCCAGCAGCGTCACAGATACGCAGTATTTT. Its protein is CASSVTDTQYF.

V gene TRBV6-6 combines with J gene TRBJ1-1, with TRBD1 matching over 7 bases. This CDR3 region has 15 residues. V was clipped by 2 bases and J by 2 bases; unmatched bases: 5. Looked up from germline, CDR1 is MNHNY and CDR2 is SVGAGI (reference sequence). CDR3 sequence reads: CASSYRTGFNTEAFF. The CDR3 DNA is TGTGCCAGCAGTTACCGGACAGGTTTTAACACTGAAGCTTTCTTT.

The rearrangement uses TRBV19 and TRBJ1-2; 8 bases agree with TRBD1. Trimming cost V 3 bases and J 5 bases; bases outside gene matches: 8. The CDR3 loop spans 15 amino acids. Germline values: CDR1 LNHDA, CDR2 SQIVND (reference sequence). Here the CDR3 reads CASSISGTGKYGYTF. The CDR3 coding sequence is TGTGCCAGTAGTATCTCTGGGACAGGCAAATATGGCTACACCTTC. The complete variable domain, with remaining parts taken from reference TRBV19 and TRBJ1-2, reads DGGITQSPKYLFRKEGQNVTLSCEQNLNHDAMYWYRQDPGQGLRLIYYSQIVNDFQKGDIAEGYSVSREKKESFPLTVTSAQKNPTAFYLCASSISGTGKYGYTFGSGTRLTVV.

The J gene is TRBJ1-2, the V gene TRBV18; D is ambiguous. The ends were cut back, 2 bases at V and 5 bases at J, with 12 bases in the middle. The CDR3 sequence is 14 residues long. Looked up from germline, CDR1 is KGHSH and CDR2 is LQKENI. The CDR3 here is CASSPFPTAYGYTF. For the CDR3, the DNA is TGTGCCAGCTCACCATTCCCGACGGCTTATGGCTACACCTTC.

For the CDR3, the DNA is TGTGCCAGCAGAGGACTAGCGGGGGCCACCTACGAGCAGTACTTC. It translates to CASRGLAGATYEQYF. The J gene is TRBJ2-7, the V gene TRBV6-1; 13 bases line up with TRBD2. Germline V gene data show CDR1 as MNHNS and CDR2 as SASEGT. This CDR3 is built from 15 residues. After removal of 6 bases from V and 2 bases from J, the junction contained 4 bases not matched to a gene.

The rearrangement uses TRBV7-8 and TRBJ1-4; D possibly corresponds to TRBD1 (5 bases). The CDR3 has 14 amino acids. The V end lost 5 bases, the J end lost 3 bases, and 10 bases lay between the germline ends. Germline V lookup: CDR1 SGHVS, CDR2 FQNEAQ. Here the CDR3 DNA reads TGTGCCAGCAGCCTGAGACAGCCTAATGAAAAACTGTTTTTT. Translation gives CASSLRQPNEKLFF.

The chain couples TRBV30 to TRBJ1-5, with D possibly matching TRBD1 (5 bases). V was clipped by 0 bases and J by 6 bases, with 9 bases between them. CDR3 length: 13 residues. Germline assignment: CDR1 GTSNPN and CDR2 SVGIG (reference sequence). The CDR3: CAWSVSDSQPQHF. As DNA, the CDR3 is TGTGCCTGGAGTGTCTCCGACAGTCAGCCCCAGCATTTT.

The chain is built from TRBV11-2 and TRBJ2-7; perhaps TRBD1 as D (5 bases). Looked up from germline, CDR1 is SGHAT and CDR2 is FQNNGV. The CDR3 totals 15 residues. V was cut by 5 bases and J by 2 bases, with 16 bases left in between. The CDR3 is CASSAAGLGPYEQYF. The CDR3 DNA follows: TGTGCCAGCAGCGCCGCAGGGTTGGGGCCCTACGAGCAGTACTTC. Full variable domain (missing parts from reference TRBV11-2 and TRBJ2-7): EAGVAQSPRYKIIEKRQSVAFWCNPISGHATLYWYQQILGQGPKLLIQFQNNGVVDDSQLPKDRFSAERLKGVDSTLKIQPAKLEDSAVYLCASSAAGLGPYEQYFGPGTRLTVT.

The chain uses TRBV7-9 and TRBJ2-5, with TRBD1 matching 8 bases. J was trimmed by 4 bases and V by 4 bases; bases with no gene match: 2. Looked up from germline, CDR1 is SEHNR and CDR2 is FQNEAQ (reference sequence). The CDR3 is made up of 13 amino acids. DNA for the CDR3: TGTGCCAGCAGCTCACAGGGGGGAGAGACCCAGTACTTC. It translates to CASSSQGGETQYF.

As for this clone: The junction departs from germline at one end; a sequencing error may be responsible. CDR3 sequence (DNA): TGTGCTAGCAGCTTAGATGGGTCATATGGAAACACCATATATTTT. It codes for CASSLDGSYGNTIYF. The chain couples TRBV7-7 to TRBJ1-3; no clear D gene. Germline CDR1 is SSHAT and CDR2 is FNYEAQ (reference sequence). The CDR3 has 15 amino acids.

This rearrangement joins TRBV18 to TRBJ2-3, with no clear D. The V gene lost 5 bases and the J gene lost 0 bases, with 21 bases spanning the gap. The germline CDR1 and CDR2 sequences are KGHSH and LQKENI. The CDR3 sequence is 18 residues long. The CDR3 DNA sequence: TGTGCCAGCTCAATAAACTTGTTTGCCGACGGGAGCACAGATACGCAGTATTTT. This encodes CASSINLFADGSTDTQYF.

This clone was seen once. V and J are TRBV5-1 and TRBJ1-3, with a possible D match to TRBD1 (6 bases). Trimming cost V 4 bases and J 2 bases, with 16 bases left between them. CDR3 length: 16 amino acids. Germline V gives CDR1 SGHRS, CDR2 YFSETQ. The chain's CDR3 is CASSQGFTGTGNTIYF. In nucleotides, the CDR3 is TGCGCCAGCAGCCAGGGATTCACAGGGACTGGAAACACCATATATTTT. Full variable domain (rest looked up from reference TRBV5-1 and TRBJ1-3): KAGVTQTPRYLIKTRGQQVTLSCSPISGHRSVSWYQQTPGQGLQFLFEYFSETQRNKGNFPGRFSGRQFSNSRSEMNVSTLELGDSALYLCASSQGFTGTGNTIYFGEGSWLTVV.

The chain has TRBV7-3 and TRBJ2-1, with TRBD1 matching 10 bases. CDR1 SGHTA and CDR2 FQGTGA come from the germline V gene. The CDR3 covers 15 residues. V trimming: 4 bases; J trimming: 7 bases; junction bases outside the gene matches: 7. The CDR3 DNA reads as TGTGCCAGCAGCTCCGGGACAGGGGTAAGGAATGAGCAGTTCTTC. Amino acids: CASSSGTGVRNEQFF.

The rearrangement uses TRBV6-6 and TRBJ2-2, with TRBD1 matching over 10 bases. The CDR3 contains 15 residues. Trimming cost V 6 bases and J 5 bases; bases outside gene matches: 6. CDR1 is MNHNY and CDR2 is SVGAGI in the germline V gene (reference sequence). The CDR3 DNA follows: TGTGCCAGCAGAGATGACAGGGGGCCTACCGGGGAGCTGTTTTTT. Its protein is CASRDDRGPTGELFF.

This rearrangement joins TRBV18 to TRBJ1-3; D remains unclear. Germline values: CDR1 KGHSH, CDR2 LQKENI. V lost 2 bases to trimming and J lost 0 bases, with 11 bases between them. The length of the CDR3 is 16 residues. DNA of the CDR3: TGTGCCAGCTCACCAGATGTACCGAACTCTGGAAACACCATATATTTT. The encoded protein is CASSPDVPNSGNTIYF.

This chain links TRBV4-2 with TRBJ2-2, with 10 positions matching TRBD2. The CDR3 consists of 15 residues. Germline V CDR1 and CDR2: LGHNA, YNFKEQ. The V segment lost 8 bases and the J segment 4 bases; nucleotides outside the gene matches: 7. The CDR3 region is CASGTLAGSTGELFF. The DNA of the CDR3 is TGTGCCAGCGGAACACTAGCGGGAAGCACCGGGGAGCTGTTTTTT.

The rearrangement links TRBV5-4 to TRBJ1-1, with TRBD1 matching over 7 bases. V lost 3 bases and J lost 6; bases outside the gene matches: 8. CDR3 length: 14 amino acids. CDR1 and CDR2 (germline): SGHNT, YYREEE (reference sequence). The DNA for the CDR3 is TGTGCCAGCAGCTCGGACAGGAGGGCCCCTGAAGCTTTCTTT. This sequence encodes CASSSDRRAPEAFF. The entire variable domain, with the rest obtained from reference TRBV5-4 and TRBJ1-1, is as follows: ETGVTQSPTHLIKTRGQQVTLRCSSQSGHNTVSWYQQALGQGPQFIFQYYREEENGRGNFPPRFSGLQFPNYSSELNVNALELDDSALYLCASSSDRRAPEAFFGQGTRLTVV.

The chain joins TRBV6-1 to TRBJ1-1, with D perhaps matching TRBD1 (5 bases). The V end lost 3 bases, the J end lost 6 bases, and 14 bases lay between the germline ends. The germline V gene encodes CDR1 MNHNS and CDR2 SASEGT. This CDR3 is 14 amino acids long. The CDR3 here is CASSEWGGRAEAFF. CDR3 DNA: TGTGCCAGCAGTGAGTGGGGCGGTAGGGCTGAAGCTTTCTTT.